This T cell receptor (beta chain) was obtained from a study of identical twins. V was clipped by 0 bases and J by 10 bases, with 16 bases between them. This CDR3 is 15 amino acids long. In germline, CDR1 is MGHRA, CDR2 YSYEKL. TCRdb independently ran MiXCR on the 5' RACE reads; one entry per CDR3 protein. This sample has approximately 1.8 million distinct CDR3 sequences, with 25% to 35% found just once. The clonotype originates from a newborn girl in good health. The sequenced material came from cord blood. The gene calls are TRBV4-1 and TRBJ2-1; D is unresolved. CDR3 bases: TGCGCCAGCAGCCAAGATCCGGCTCCCGGGTGGGAGCAGTTCTTC. Amino acid sequence: CASSQDPAPGWEQFF.